This is a list of T cell receptor beta chains from one sample in a study of OX40 agonist ivuxolimab in advanced cancers. Libraries were prepared by immunoSEQ multiplex PCR; TCRdb keeps only in-frame clonotypes and omits some of them. Among under 100,000 clones listed, 80% to 90% were seen once. This material consisted of CD4+ or CD8+ T cells sorted from blood, taken in a trial of the OX40 agonist ivuxolimab. These receptors came from an adult with an advanced solid tumor such as melanoma, head and neck, liver or kidney cancer. CDR3s include the opening cysteine and the closing phenylalanine or tryptophan. A D gene is named only where the DNA matches it firmly.

J: TRBJ2-5
D: TRBD1
V: TRBV5-1
DNA: TGCGCCAGCAGCTTGGGGGACAGGGGGTTCGAGACCCAGTACTTC
CDR3: CASSLGDRGFETQYF

J: TRBJ2-7
D: TRBD1
V: TRBV5-1
DNA: TGCGCCAGCAGCTTGAACAGGGGCGATACCTACGAGCAGTACTTC
CDR3: CASSLNRGDTYEQYF

J: TRBJ2-1
D: .
V: TRBV20-1
DNA: TGCAGTGCTGCCAACAATGAGCAGTTCTTC
CDR3: CSAANNEQFF

J: TRBJ2-7
D: .
V: TRBV4-3
DNA: TGCGCCAGCAGCCAAGCTGCAGGCAATTACGAGCAGTACTTC
CDR3: CASSQAAGNYEQYF

J: TRBJ1-1
D: .
V: TRBV5-1
DNA: TGCGCCAGCAGCCGGGAGGCCGGTGGGGTCACTGAAGCTTTCTTT
CDR3: CASSREAGGVTEAFF

J: TRBJ2-3
D: .
V: TRBV11-1
DNA: TGTGCCAGCAGCTTAGCTAGGCCCGGCTCCACAGATACGCAGTATTTT
CDR3: CASSLARPGSTDTQYF

J: TRBJ2-1
D: TRBD2
V: TRBV7-2
DNA: TGTGCCAGCAGCTTAACTAGCGGGACGATCTATGAGCAGTTCTTC
CDR3: CASSLTSGTIYEQFF

J: TRBJ1-2
D: .
V: TRBV27
DNA: TGTGCCAGCAGTACCACGAGGGGAGCTAACTATGGCTACACCTTC
CDR3: CASSTTRGANYGYTF

J: TRBJ1-2
D: .
V: TRBV4-1
DNA: TGCGCCAGCAGCCAAGAGGGGGGGCAGGGAGAGGGTGGCTACACCTTC
CDR3: CASSQEGGQGEGGYTF

J: TRBJ2-3
D: .
V: TRBV4-1
DNA: TGCGCCAGCAGCCAAGTCTGGGGGGCAGATACGCAGTATTTT
CDR3: CASSQVWGADTQYF

J: TRBJ2-6
D: TRBD1
V: TRBV4-3
DNA: TGCGCCAGCAGCCACCAAATGACAGGGGGCGCTTCTGGGGCCAACGTCCTGACTTTC
CDR3: CASSHQMTGGASGANVLTF